Sequencing of this T cell receptor (beta chain) was carried out in a study of post-analysis software for immune sequencing data. Study information: Relapsing-remitting, secondary progressive and progressive-relapsing multiple sclerosis were all included among the disease courses.

Per the germline V gene, CDR1 is MNHEY and CDR2 is SVGAGI. CDR3 length equals 14 residues. The V end was cut by 4 bases, the J end by 6 bases, with 13 bases between. As to this clonotype: Antigen specificity is unknown.

Study conclusions and caveats: With TRBV5-6, TRBV5-1 and TRBV20-1 included, about five TRBV segments were more frequent in patients than in controls. By F measure, strong co-clustering occurred among samples prepared in the same batch. For normalized Chao1 diversity, multiple sclerosis patients scored significantly lower than controls did.

Libraries were made from TCR beta cDNA, and they carried unique molecular identifiers. Input of about 0.9 to 10 million T cells yielded hundreds of thousands of cDNA molecules. TCRdb called the PCR reads again in MiXCR, with one record for every CDR3 protein. The sample lists hundreds of thousands of distinct CDR3 sequences; 25% to 30% were seen once. The V and J genes are TRBV6-5 and TRBJ1-5, with D possibly matching TRBD1 (5 bases). The clonotype comes from a girl aged 10-17 years with multiple sclerosis. The specimen sequenced was blood. For the CDR3, the DNA is TGTGCCAGCAGTTCCCAGGGTTTCGGTCAGCCCCAGCATTTT. Its protein is CASSSQGFGQPQHF.